Listed here are 27 T cell receptor beta chains from one sample, sequenced in a study of T cells in Graves' hyperthyroidism and ophthalmopathy. Authors of the study amplified TCR beta CDR3 regions from RNA transcripts. The HTBI set primed first-round TCR CDR3 RT-PCR. Each CDR3 protein gets one entry after TCRdb re-called the multiplex PCR reads with MiXCR. The profile shows around 700,000 distinct CDR3 sequences, about 19% of them singletons. Source material: blood. Source of these receptors: a woman in her forties or fifties with Graves' hyperthyroidism that later progressed to Graves' ophthalmopathy.

The chain recombines TRBV29-1 with TRBJ2-7, with 15 bases aligning to TRBD2. Trimming at V came to 5 bases and at J to 6 bases, leaving 8 bases not matched to a gene. The CDR3 length is 15 residues. Germline V lookup: CDR1 SQVTM, CDR2 ANQGSEA. DNA of the CDR3: TGCAGCGTTTGGACTAGCGGGGGGGCCGACGGCGAGCAGTACTTC. Translated, it gives CSVWTSGGADGEQYF.

This clonotype was counted at least ten times. The genes are TRBV11-3 and TRBJ2-2; D gene unclear. From germline, CDR1 is SGHNT and CDR2 YENEEA. CDR3 length equals 13 residues. Deletions cut 2 bases from V and 6 bases from J, with 7 bases between. CDR3 in amino acids: CASSLTGPGELFF. In DNA form, the CDR3 reads TGTGCCAGCAGCTTAACGGGCCCCGGGGAGCTGTTTTTT.

This chain links TRBV4-2 with TRBJ2-7; D call uncertain. V was cut by 0 bases and J by 1 base, with 7 bases left in between. The CDR3 runs to 14 residues. The V gene's germline CDR1 is LGHNA and CDR2 YNFKEQ. CDR3 coding DNA: TGTGCCAGCAGCCAAGAAGACCCATCCTACGAGCAGTACTTC. Its protein product is CASSQEDPSYEQYF.

Only a few counts were recorded for this clonotype. The chain links TRBV30 to TRBJ2-5, with 14 nucleotides matching TRBD2. The germline V gene encodes CDR1 GTSNPN and CDR2 SVGIG (reference sequence). The ends lost 5 bases at V and 4 bases at J; junction bases unmatched: 6. CDR3 length: 15 residues. In DNA, the CDR3 is TGTGCCTGGGGACTAGCGGGGGGATTCGGAGAGACCCAGTACTTC. Its protein is CAWGLAGGFGETQYF.

The chain is built from TRBV19 and TRBJ1-6; 7 nucleotides agree with TRBD1. CDR1 and CDR2 (germline): LNHDA, SQIVND (reference sequence). Losses at the gene ends were 3 bases for V and 6 bases for J; bases not matched to a gene: 5. CDR3 size: 15 residues. The CDR3 reads CASSMPGQSNSPLHF. The CDR3 DNA reads TGTGCCAGTAGTATGCCGGGACAGAGTAATTCACCCCTCCACTTT.

This clonotype occurred many times. The V gene is TRBV9, the J gene TRBJ1-1; D call uncertain. V lost 4 bases and J lost 6, with 13 bases in between. The CDR3 runs 13 residues. CDR1 is SGDLS and CDR2 is YYNGEE in the germline V gene. DNA of the CDR3: TGTGCCAGCAGCTCCCATGGTAACTCTGAAGCTTTCTTT. Its translation is CASSSHGNSEAFF.

This clonotype was counted many times. This chain connects TRBV6-1 to TRBJ2-1, with D possibly TRBD1 on 11 matching bases. Germline V gene lookup returns CDR1 MNHNS and CDR2 SASEGT. Trimming removed 3 bases at V and 8 bases at J, with 23 bases between. The CDR3 consists of 17 residues. The CDR3 loop is CASSEFGTGGTSDEQFF. Written as DNA, the CDR3 is TGTGCCAGCAGTGAGTTCGGGACAGGGGGGACTAGCGATGAGCAGTTCTTC.

In its sample, this clonotype was seen many times. The chain is built from TRBV3-1 and TRBJ2-3; no firm D call. The CDR3 loop spans 13 amino acids. Germline CDR1 LGHDT, CDR2 YNNKEL (reference sequence). The V and J ends lost 2 bases and 5 bases respectively, with 8 bases between them. The CDR3 bases are TGTGCCAGCAGCCAAACACCCCGAGATACGCAGTATTTT. Protein sequence: CASSQTPRDTQYF.

Only a few counts were recorded for this clonotype. V usage is TRBV19 and J usage is TRBJ2-3; TRBD2 matches at 9 bases. CDR1 is LNHDA, CDR2 SQIVND, per germline (reference sequence). The CDR3 is 17 residues long. The ends lost 3 bases at V and 2 bases at J; junction bases unmatched: 9. The CDR3 DNA reads as TGTGCCAGTAGTATCGGAAGCGGGGGGCAATACACAGATACGCAGTATTTT. Its protein product is CASSIGSGGQYTDTQYF. Supplemented by reference TRBV19 and TRBJ2-3, the full variable domain reads DGGITQSPKYLFRKEGQNVTLSCEQNLNHDAMYWYRQDPGQGLRLIYYSQIVNDFQKGDIAEGYSVSREKKESFPLTVTSAQKNPTAFYLCASSIGSGGQYTDTQYFGPGTRLTVL.

This clonotype was recorded a few times. The gene calls are TRBV6-2 or TRBV6-3 and TRBJ2-3; D possibly matches TRBD1 or TRBD2 (6 bases each). The CDR3 sequence is 15 residues long. Trimming pared 7 bases from V and 4 bases from J, leaving 18 bases between. The germline gives CDR1 MNHEY, CDR2 SVGEGT. The CDR3 protein is CASNRDSRGADTQYF. The DNA for the CDR3 is TGTGCCAGCAACCGTGACAGTAGGGGGGCAGATACGCAGTATTTT.

The chain has TRBV6-1 and TRBJ1-2, with 10 bases lining up with TRBD1. CDR3 length equals 15 residues. V lost 7 bases, J lost 3 bases, and 8 bases stayed unmatched. Germline V gene lookup returns CDR1 MNHNS and CDR2 SASEGT. The CDR3 loop reads CASTLPGQGYYGYTF. CDR3 bases: TGTGCCAGCACCTTACCGGGACAGGGGTACTATGGCTACACCTTC.

This rearrangement joins TRBV5-6 to TRBJ1-2; 8 bases line up with TRBD1. V shed 4 bases and J 6 bases; nucleotides not matched to a gene: 14. Germline assignment: CDR1 SGHDT and CDR2 YYEEEE. CDR3 size: 16 residues. The CDR3: CASSPLRGRIEDGYTF. The CDR3 DNA follows: TGTGCCAGCAGCCCCCTCAGGGGGCGCATAGAAGATGGCTACACCTTC.

This clonotype turned up a few times. The CDR3 sequence is CASSGGWNSPLHF. CDR3 bases: TGTGCCAGCAGTGGAGGATGGAATTCACCCCTCCACTTT. The chain is built from TRBV6-1 and TRBJ1-6; D gene uncertain. Trimming left V 4 bases short and J 7 bases short, with 8 bases between. Germline-derived CDR1 and CDR2 are MNHNS and SASEGT. The length of the CDR3 is 13 residues.

The J gene is TRBJ2-1, the V gene TRBV5-6, with D possibly being TRBD1 (5 bases). This CDR3 has 15 residues. V was clipped by 0 bases and J by 3 bases, with 10 bases between them. Germline V lookup: CDR1 SGHDT, CDR2 YYEEEE. The DNA for the CDR3 is TGTGCCAGCAGCTTGGACAAGGGGTTCTACAATGAGCAGTTCTTC. Translated: CASSLDKGFYNEQFF.

About this clonotype: At one end the junction does not follow the germline gene, possibly because of a read error. The genes are TRBV15 and TRBJ1-5; no clear D gene. Germline lookup yields CDR1 LNHNV and CDR2 YYDKDF (reference sequence). The CDR3 is 17 amino acids. CDR3: CATSRGIGRNSNRPQHF. The CDR3 coding sequence is TGTGCCACCAGCAGAGGTATCGGGCGAAATAGCAATCGGCCCCAGCATTTT.

This clonotype was recorded many times. The gene calls are TRBV28 and TRBJ2-7; TRBD2 might be the D (6 bases). CDR3 length equals 14 residues. Trimming removed 2 bases from V and 3 bases from J, with 11 bases in between. Germline loops: CDR1 MDHEN, CDR2 SYDVKM. This CDR3 reads CASSLLALDYEQYF. DNA of the CDR3: TGTGCCAGCAGTTTACTAGCGTTGGACTACGAGCAGTACTTC.

The sample holds many counts of this clonotype. The J gene is TRBJ2-1, the V gene TRBV5-1; D gene unclear. CDR1 and CDR2 from the germline V gene are SGHRS and YFSETQ. The CDR3 spans 14 residues. V gave up 2 bases and J gave up 5 bases, with 11 bases separating them. The DNA for the CDR3 is TGCGCCAGCAGCTTTCCGGGCCACAACAATGAGCAGTTCTTC. This encodes CASSFPGHNNEQFF.

This clonotype appeared a few times. One end of the junction is discordant with germline, which a read error may explain. The J gene is TRBJ2-1, the V gene TRBV19; 9 bases match TRBD1. The CDR3 is made up of 13 amino acids. Germline V gene data show CDR1 as LNHDA and CDR2 as SQIVND (reference sequence). The chain's CDR3 is CASRGQGGNEQFF. The CDR3 DNA reads as TGCGCCAGTAGGGGACAGGGTGGCAATGAGCAGTTCTTC.

Ten or more counts support this clonotype. The V and J genes are TRBV9 and TRBJ1-1, with D possibly matching TRBD1 (5 bases). The CDR3 covers 14 residues. Trimming removed 2 bases at V and 1 base at J, with 9 bases between. Germline CDR1 SGDLS, CDR2 YYNGEE. In DNA form, the CDR3 reads TGTGCCAGCAGCGTGGGGACCGGGAACACTGAAGCTTTCTTT. Translated: CASSVGTGNTEAFF.

The table lists this clonotype with a few counts. The chain has TRBV12-3 or TRBV12-4 and TRBJ1-2; a weak D match, TRBD1 (5 bases). CDR3 size: 14 residues. V was trimmed by 5 bases and J by 6 bases, leaving 16 bases between them. In nucleotides, the CDR3 is TGTGCCAGCAGTAACCGGGACGCTCTAGATGGCTACACCTTC. Protein sequence: CASSNRDALDGYTF.

This clonotype showed up just a few times. A read error is possible here, since a much larger clone lies one base away. The rearrangement joins TRBV2 to TRBJ2-3, with D possibly TRBD1 on 5 matching bases. Trimming pared 3 bases from V and 4 bases from J, leaving 17 bases between. CDR3 size: 16 residues. Germline CDR1 is SNHLY and CDR2 is FYNNEI. CDR3 region: CASSDPDSLNADTQYF. In nucleotides, the CDR3 is TGTGCCAGCAGTGATCCCGACAGTCTGAACGCAGATACGCAGTATTTT.

This clonotype came up a few times. This chain connects TRBV7-2 to TRBJ1-4, with 9 bases matching TRBD1. In germline, CDR1 is SGHTA, CDR2 FQGNSA. V trimming: 2 bases; J trimming: 7 bases; junction bases outside the gene matches: 5. The CDR3 is 15 residues long. The chain's CDR3 is CASSLWGQGFEKLFF. CDR3 in DNA: TGTGCCAGCAGCTTATGGGGACAGGGTTTTGAAAAACTGTTTTTT.

The chain recombines TRBV6-5 with TRBJ1-1; TRBD1 might be the D (6 bases). Germline V gene sequence: CDR1 MNHEY, CDR2 SVGAGI. Trimming left V 0 bases short and J 6 bases short, with 14 bases between. The CDR3 runs to 15 residues. The CDR3 loop is CASSYSGTTNAEAFF. The CDR3 DNA follows: TGTGCCAGCAGTTACTCCGGGACAACCAACGCTGAAGCTTTCTTT.

This clonotype occurred a few times. The V and J genes are TRBV20-1 and TRBJ2-2, with 8 bases lining up with TRBD2. The CDR3 covers 16 residues. CDR1 and CDR2 (germline): DFQATT, SNEGSKA (reference sequence). V gave up 0 bases and J gave up 5 bases; unmatched junction bases: 8. The CDR3 loop reads CSARDFQAGETGELFF. Here the CDR3 DNA reads TGCAGTGCTAGAGATTTTCAAGCGGGGGAGACCGGGGAGCTGTTTTTT.

This clonotype has ten or more counts. V is TRBV3-1 and J is TRBJ1-2, with D unclear. Per the germline V gene, CDR1 is LGHDT and CDR2 is YNNKEL (reference sequence). Deletions cut 0 bases from V and 7 bases from J, with 21 bases between. This CDR3 has 17 residues. DNA of the CDR3: TGTGCCAGCAGCCAAGAACTCCCCGGACCGCCGGAGGCTGGCTACACCTTC. This translates into CASSQELPGPPEAGYTF. Filled out from reference TRBV3-1 and TRBJ1-2, the complete variable domain reads DTAVSQTPKYLVTQMGNDKSIKCEQNLGHDTMYWYKQDSKKFLKIMFSYNNKELIINETVPNRFSPKSPDKAHLNLHINSLELGDSAVYFCASSQELPGPPEAGYTFGSGTRLTVV.

This clonotype was detected ten times or more. V gene TRBV7-3 combines with J gene TRBJ2-7; the D gene is possibly TRBD2 (6 bases). Trimming removed 5 bases at V and 3 bases at J, with 14 bases between. The CDR3 totals 14 residues. Germline V CDR1 and CDR2: SGHTA, FQGTGA. In nucleotides, the CDR3 is TGTGCCAGCAGCAGAAGCGGGCCATTCTACGAGCAGTACTTC. Translation: CASSRSGPFYEQYF.

The chain employs TRBV19 and TRBJ1-1, with TRBD1 matching over 8 bases. The CDR3 is 16 residues long. The V and J ends lost 4 bases and 0 bases, in that order; junction bases with no gene match: 7. The germline V gene has CDR1 LNHDA and CDR2 SQIVND (reference sequence). The CDR3 sequence is CASSKDRGNMNTEAFF. The CDR3 region has the DNA TGTGCCAGTAGTAAAGACAGGGGAAATATGAACACTGAAGCTTTCTTT.